Reported below is one T cell receptor beta chain. This sample is part of a study of shared clonotypes between healthy human individuals. Clones were sequenced by immunoSEQ multiplex PCR, and TCRdb holds only the in-frame ones, with some missing. The table records a few million clones, roughly 93% of them present only once. CDR1 is LNHNV, CDR2 YYDKDF, per germline (reference sequence). This CDR3 has 15 residues. V shed 2 bases and J 5 bases; nucleotides not matched to a gene: 6. The sequenced sample consisted of naive CD4+ T cells from PBMCs. Subset specified: CD45RA+ positively selected. V gene TRBV15 combines with J gene TRBJ1-5; 7 positions agree with TRBD1. The origin of this receptor is a young man in good health. Some clones in this sample may be carry-over from other donors' samples. In nucleotides, the CDR3 is TGTGCCACCAGCAGATCAACAGGGGTAGATCAGCCCCAGCATTTT. It is translated as CATSRSTGVDQPQHF. Filled out from reference TRBV15 and TRBJ1-5, the complete variable domain reads DAMVIQNPRYQVTQFGKPVTLSCSQTLNHNVMYWYQQKSSQAPKLLFHYYDKDFNNEADTPDNFQSRRPNTSFCFLDIRSPGLGDTAMYLCATSRSTGVDQPQHFGDGTRLSIL.